The present T cell receptor beta chain was sequenced within a study of chemoradiotherapy in HPV16-positive cancers. This clone was recorded a few times. Its antigen remains unknown. Trimming removed 7 bases at V and 7 bases at J, with 22 bases between. The CDR3 has 15 amino acids. Germline-derived CDR1 and CDR2 are ENHRY and SYGVKD. Study-wide findings and caveats: Candidate HPV-specific clones and E7-related TCR motifs grew in tumor during treatment.

The repertoire was sequenced with immunoSEQ multiplex PCR; TCRdb's copy has only in-frame clones and lacks some. The table has about 3,500 clones, approximately 86% seen once. V and J are TRBV10-3 and TRBJ1-1, with D possibly being TRBD1 (5 bases). This TCR was sampled from a human donor with HPV-associated anogenital cancer. Sequenced material: tumor tissue, taken from a patient who underwent chemoradiotherapy. This chain's CDR3 is CAIKEQLEVGDEAFF. For the CDR3, the DNA is TGTGCCATCAAGGAGCAACTAGAGGTAGGGGATGAAGCTTTCTTT.